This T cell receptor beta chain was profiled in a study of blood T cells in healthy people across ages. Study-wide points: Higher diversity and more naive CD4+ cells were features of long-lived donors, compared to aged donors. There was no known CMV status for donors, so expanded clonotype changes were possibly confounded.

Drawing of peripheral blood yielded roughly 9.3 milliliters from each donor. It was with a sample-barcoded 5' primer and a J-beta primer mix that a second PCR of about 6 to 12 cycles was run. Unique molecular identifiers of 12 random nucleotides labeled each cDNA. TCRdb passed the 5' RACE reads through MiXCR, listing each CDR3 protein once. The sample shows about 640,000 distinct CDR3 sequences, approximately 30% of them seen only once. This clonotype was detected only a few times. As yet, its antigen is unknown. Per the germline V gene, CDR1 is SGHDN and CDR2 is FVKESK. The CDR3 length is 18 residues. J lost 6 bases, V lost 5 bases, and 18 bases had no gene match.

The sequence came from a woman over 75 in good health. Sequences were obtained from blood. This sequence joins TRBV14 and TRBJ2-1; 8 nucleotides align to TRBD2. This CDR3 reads CASSERASFAGGGNEQFF. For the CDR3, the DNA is TGTGCCAGCAGCGAAAGGGCCAGCTTTGCGGGGGGAGGCAATGAGCAGTTCTTC. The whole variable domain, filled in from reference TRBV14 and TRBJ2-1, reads EAGVTQFPSHSVIEKGQTVTLRCDPISGHDNLYWYRRVMGKEIKFLLHFVKESKQDESGMPNNRFLAERTGGTYSTLKVQPAELEDSGVYFCASSERASFAGGGNEQFFGPGTRLTVL.